Sequencing of this TCR beta chain was carried out in a study of shared clonotypes between healthy human individuals. Using immunoSEQ multiplex PCR, the repertoire was profiled, and TCRdb retains in-frame clones only, with some absent. The sample consists of fewer than 1 million clones, about 96% of them appearing once. CD45RO-negative cells were positively selected for CCR7, leaving out terminally differentiated effector memory CD45RA+ cells. There are 12 residues in the CDR3. Germline-derived CDR1 and CDR2 are LNHDA and SQIVND (reference sequence). V was trimmed by 9 bases and J by 2 bases, leaving 10 bases between them.

This TCR derives from a man aged 25 to 40 in good health. The sequencing input was naive CD8+ T cells sorted from blood. The chain carries TRBV19 and TRBJ1-1; weak D call: TRBD1 (5 bases). The CDR3 sequence: CASGTANTEAFF. The DNA for the CDR3 is TGTGCCAGCGGGACGGCCAACACTGAAGCTTTCTTT.